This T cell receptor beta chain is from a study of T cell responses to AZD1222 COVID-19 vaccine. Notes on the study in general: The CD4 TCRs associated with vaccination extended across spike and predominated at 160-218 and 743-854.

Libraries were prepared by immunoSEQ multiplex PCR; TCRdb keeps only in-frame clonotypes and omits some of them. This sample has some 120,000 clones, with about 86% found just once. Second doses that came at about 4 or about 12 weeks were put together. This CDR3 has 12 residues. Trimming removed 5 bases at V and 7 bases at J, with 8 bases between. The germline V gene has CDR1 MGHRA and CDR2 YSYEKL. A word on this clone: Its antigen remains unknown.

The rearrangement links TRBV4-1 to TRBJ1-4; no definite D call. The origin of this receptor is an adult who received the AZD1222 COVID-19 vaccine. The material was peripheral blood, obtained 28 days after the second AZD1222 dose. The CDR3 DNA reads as TGCGCCAGCAGCAAGGTCGGTGAAAAACTGTTTTTT. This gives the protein CASSKVGEKLFF.